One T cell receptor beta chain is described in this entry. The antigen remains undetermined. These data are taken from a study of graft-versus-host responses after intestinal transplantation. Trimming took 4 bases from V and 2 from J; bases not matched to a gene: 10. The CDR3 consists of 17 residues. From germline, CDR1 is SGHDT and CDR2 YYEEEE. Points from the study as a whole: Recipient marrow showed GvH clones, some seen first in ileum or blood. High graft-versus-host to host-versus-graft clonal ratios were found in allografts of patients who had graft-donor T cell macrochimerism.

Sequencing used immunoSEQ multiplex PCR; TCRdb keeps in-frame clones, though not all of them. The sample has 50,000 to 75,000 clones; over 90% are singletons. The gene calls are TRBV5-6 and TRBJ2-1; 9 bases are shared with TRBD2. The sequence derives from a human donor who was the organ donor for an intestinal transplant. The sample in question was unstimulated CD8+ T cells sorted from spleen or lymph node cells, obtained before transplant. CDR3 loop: CASSPGGGRDAYNEQFF. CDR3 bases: TGTGCCAGCAGCCCTGGGGGCGGGAGGGATGCCTACAATGAGCAGTTCTTC.